The 23 T cell receptor beta chains given below trace back to one sample, sequenced in a study of blood T cell repertoires in COVID-19. Here immunoSEQ multiplex PCR was the method, and the copy in TCRdb shows in-frame clones only, minus some. This table holds over 130,000 clones, 84% found once. The sequencing input was peripheral blood. The receptors derive from a man younger than 40 with COVID-19, enrolled during active disease.

CDR3 residues: CAISEAELSKQYF. CDR3 bases: TGTGCCATCAGTGAGGCGGAACTTAGTAAGCAGTACTTC. V gene TRBV10-3 combines with J gene TRBJ2-7; D is ambiguous. This CDR3 is built from 13 residues. Trimming cost V 2 bases and J 8 bases, with 13 bases left between them. The germline CDR1 and CDR2 sequences are ENHRY and SYGVKD.

The rearrangement joins TRBV7-8 to TRBJ1-3, with no clear D. V lost 5 bases, J lost 0 bases, and 8 bases lay in between. Per germline, CDR1 SGHVS and CDR2 FQNEAQ. The CDR3 is 14 residues long. CDR3 sequence reads: CASSPELSGNTIYF. The CDR3 DNA reads TGTGCCAGCAGCCCGGAGCTCTCTGGAAACACCATATATTTT.

The chain couples TRBV2 to TRBJ2-3; TRBD2 agrees at 10 bases. Looked up from germline, CDR1 is SNHLY and CDR2 is FYNNEI. The CDR3 spans 15 residues. With 1 base clipped from V and 6 bases from J, the junction kept 4 bases outside the gene matches. The CDR3 region has the DNA TGTGCCAGCAGTGAAGGCCTAGCGGGAGTGGATACGCAGTATTTT. It is translated as CASSEGLAGVDTQYF. The complete variable domain, with remaining parts taken from reference TRBV2 and TRBJ2-3, reads EPEVTQTPSHQVTQMGQEVILRCVPISNHLYFYWYRQILGQKVEFLVSFYNNEISEKSEIFDDQFSVERPDGSNFTLKIRSTKLEDSAMYFCASSEGLAGVDTQYFGPGTRLTVL.

The chain has TRBV29-1 and TRBJ2-1, with 10 bases aligning to TRBD2. Germline CDR1 and CDR2: SQVTM and ANQGSEA. The CDR3 extends over 15 amino acids. V lost 6 bases, J lost 8 bases, and 13 bases stayed unmatched. This CDR3 reads CSVTRGLAGAHEQFF. CDR3 DNA: TGCAGCGTGACAAGAGGGCTAGCGGGAGCGCATGAGCAGTTCTTC.

The rearrangement joins TRBV24-1 to TRBJ1-5, with TRBD1 matching 8 bases. Germline CDR1 and CDR2: KGHDR and SFDVKD. The CDR3 loop spans 20 amino acids. The V and J ends lost 0 bases and 0 bases, in that order; junction bases with no gene match: 12. CDR3 residues: CATSDLSPGTGVNSNQPQHF. The DNA for the CDR3 is TGTGCCACCAGTGATTTGTCCCCCGGGACAGGAGTCAATAGCAATCAGCCCCAGCATTTT.

The chain carries TRBV6-6 and TRBJ1-2; TRBD1 aligns across 11 bases. The junction had 20 bases not matched to a gene; V was cut back by 5 bases and J by 0 bases. CDR3 length: 21 amino acids. CDR1 is MNHNY, CDR2 SVGAGI, per germline (reference sequence). CDR3 protein: CASSRSRDRGIKERANYGYTF. DNA for the CDR3: TGTGCCAGCAGTCGAAGCCGGGACAGGGGGATTAAAGAGCGCGCTAACTATGGCTACACCTTC.

The sample holds one count of this clone. This chain connects TRBV7-9 to TRBJ1-4, with 11 bases that match TRBD1. V was clipped by 6 bases and J by 11 bases; unmatched bases: 5. The germline V gene encodes CDR1 SEHNR and CDR2 FQNEAQ (reference sequence). The CDR3 spans 13 residues. The CDR3 protein is CASSADRGQKLFF. Written as DNA, the CDR3 is TGTGCCAGCAGTGCGGACAGGGGGCAGAAACTGTTTTTT.

This clone was observed once. This chain joins TRBV10-3 and TRBJ1-1, with D tentatively TRBD1 (6 bases). CDR1 and CDR2 (germline): ENHRY, SYGVKD. The ends were cut back, 9 bases at V and 1 base at J, with 12 bases in the middle. The CDR3 totals 13 residues. The CDR3, as DNA: TGTGCCATTGGACAGTTCCGGAACACTGAAGCTTTCTTT. It encodes CAIGQFRNTEAFF.

In the case of this clone: Other DNA sequences in this sample translate to the same CDR3. The gene calls are TRBV12-3 or TRBV12-4 and TRBJ2-2; D is unresolved. Deletions cut 3 bases from V and 4 bases from J, with 6 bases between. This CDR3 has 13 amino acids. CDR3 in DNA: TGTGCCAGCAGTTTTGGCCTCACCGGGGAGCTGTTTTTT. Protein sequence: CASSFGLTGELFF.

This rearrangement joins TRBV6-5 to TRBJ2-7, with D uncertain. Germline CDR1 is MNHEY and CDR2 is SVGAGI. V lost 6 bases and J lost 1, with 13 bases in between. The CDR3 has 14 amino acids. CDR3 protein: CASRTAQTSYEQYF. CDR3 DNA sequence: TGTGCCAGCAGAACGGCGCAGACTTCCTACGAGCAGTACTTC.

In this sample, this clone turned up a few times. The chain links TRBV4-1 to TRBJ2-7; D may be TRBD1 (6 bases). Trimming left V 5 bases short and J 5 bases short, with 19 bases between. The CDR3 is made up of 15 amino acids. In germline, CDR1 is MGHRA, CDR2 YSYEKL. The CDR3 DNA follows: TGCGCCAGCAGCTTTAAAGCCGGGACACTAAACGAGCAGTACTTC. It specifies CASSFKAGTLNEQYF.

The J gene is TRBJ1-4, the V gene TRBV30; 8 bases fit TRBD1. The CDR3 has 13 residues. V lost 2 bases and J lost 10; bases outside the gene matches: 6. CDR1 is GTSNPN, CDR2 SVGIG, per germline (reference sequence). The CDR3 sequence is CAWSPGGRGKLFF. The CDR3 DNA reads as TGTGCCTGGAGTCCAGGGGGCAGGGGAAAACTGTTTTTT.

J is TRBJ1-5 and V is TRBV5-1; TRBD1 is a possible D gene (5 bases). Germline loops: CDR1 SGHRS, CDR2 YFSETQ. The CDR3 covers 15 residues. Trimming pared 0 bases from V and 7 bases from J, leaving 14 bases between. CDR3 DNA: TGCGCCAGCAGCTTGGATTGGCAGGGAGGCCAGCCCCAGCATTTT. As protein: CASSLDWQGGQPQHF.

The genes are TRBV3-1 (or the pseudogene TRBV3-2) and TRBJ1-5; D gene ambiguous. Per germline, CDR1 LGHDT and CDR2 YNNKEL (reference sequence). Trimming left V 1 base short and J 5 bases short, with 6 bases between. The CDR3 totals 13 residues. CDR3 region: CASSQVGDQPQHF. The CDR3 nucleotides are TGTGCCAGCAGCCAAGTGGGAGATCAGCCCCAGCATTTT.

The rearrangement joins TRBV4-3 to TRBJ2-5; a weak D match, TRBD2 (6 bases). CDR1 and CDR2 from the germline V gene are LGHNA and YSLEER. This CDR3 region has 19 residues. With 0 bases removed from V and 4 bases from J, the gap between germline ends came to 24 bases. The CDR3 here is CASSQDVPAYPGGAETQYF. The DNA of the CDR3 is TGCGCCAGCAGCCAAGACGTTCCCGCCTACCCCGGAGGGGCAGAGACCCAGTACTTC.

This clone has a single count. The genes are TRBV28 and TRBJ2-5; D may be TRBD1 (6 bases). Trimming shortened V by 4 bases and J by 5 bases, and 14 bases separated the two germline ends. The CDR3 has 14 residues. Germline V gene lookup returns CDR1 MDHEN and CDR2 SYDVKM. This CDR3 reads CASSSVRGFETQYF. The CDR3 coding sequence is TGTGCCAGCAGTTCGGTCAGGGGTTTTGAGACCCAGTACTTC.

This chain uses TRBV7-6 with TRBJ2-3; TRBD2 agrees at 8 bases. This CDR3 is built from 16 residues. J gave up 4 bases and V 3 bases, and 9 bases lay outside the gene matches. Germline loops: CDR1 SGHVS, CDR2 FNYEAQ. The CDR3 reads CASSLTLQLAADTQYF. The DNA of the CDR3 is TGTGCCAGCAGCTTGACACTCCAACTAGCGGCAGATACGCAGTATTTT.

The rearrangement joins TRBV6-5 to TRBJ2-7, with 14 bases fitting TRBD2. The length of the CDR3 is 15 residues. Looked up from germline, CDR1 is MNHEY and CDR2 is SVGAGI. Unmatched junction bases numbered 1, after V lost 4 bases and J lost 2 bases. The CDR3 reads CASSSTSGRAYEQYF. CDR3 DNA sequence: TGTGCCAGCAGTTCGACTAGCGGGAGGGCCTACGAGCAGTACTTC.

In DNA form, the CDR3 reads TGTGCCACAAAACAGGGGAATCAGCCCCAGCATTTT. Translating gives CATKQGNQPQHF. The V gene is TRBV9, the J gene TRBJ1-5; 7 nucleotides agree with TRBD1. The CDR3 loop spans 12 amino acids. Trimming at V came to 9 bases and at J to 4 bases, leaving 4 bases not matched to a gene. Germline-derived CDR1 and CDR2 are SGDLS and YYNGEE.

V and J are TRBV19 and TRBJ2-6; D perhaps matches TRBD2 (6 bases). The ends were cut back, 5 bases at V and 0 bases at J, with 14 bases in the middle. The CDR3 contains 17 residues. CDR1 is LNHDA and CDR2 is SQIVND in the germline V gene (reference sequence). Here the CDR3 reads CASSRHEGLSGANVLTF. The CDR3 nucleotides are TGTGCCAGTAGTCGTCACGAGGGACTCTCTGGGGCCAACGTCCTGACTTTC.

The rearrangement links TRBV27 to TRBJ1-1; 9 bases agree with TRBD1. From germline, CDR1 is MNHEY and CDR2 SMNVEV (reference sequence). J gave up 1 base and V 3 bases, and 3 bases lay outside the gene matches. CDR3 length: 15 residues. This CDR3 is CASSLGTGPNTEAFF. The CDR3 DNA is TGTGCCAGCAGTTTGGGGACAGGGCCGAACACTGAAGCTTTCTTT.

The chain combines TRBV3-1 (or the pseudogene TRBV3-2) with TRBJ1-5, with D possibly matching TRBD1 (5 bases). V lost 0 bases, J lost 0 bases, and 9 bases lay in between. The CDR3 totals 16 residues. Germline CDR1 is LGHDT and CDR2 is YNNKEL (reference sequence). CDR3 amino acids: CASSQDPGISNQPQHF. For the CDR3, the DNA is TGTGCCAGCAGCCAAGACCCAGGGATTAGCAATCAGCCCCAGCATTTT.

This clone was picked up many times. The rearrangement links TRBV6-4 to TRBJ2-7, with a possible D match to TRBD2 (5 bases). There are 13 residues in the CDR3. Trimming removed 6 bases at V and 0 bases at J, with 9 bases between. The germline CDR1 and CDR2 sequences are MRHNA and SNTAGT. CDR3 amino acids: CASSRGSSYEQYF. CDR3 bases: TGTGCCAGCAGCCGAGGGAGCTCCTACGAGCAGTACTTC.